Shown below are 8 T cell receptor beta chains from a single sample sequenced in a study of cytomegalovirus exposure and HLA in healthy donors. Clones were read by immunoSEQ multiplex PCR, and TCRdb kept only the in-frame ones, dropping some. The sample lists approximately 99,000 clones; under 85% were seen once. Sequenced input: PBMCs. The source of these receptors is a woman aged 18-29 years in good health and CMV-seronegative.

The CDR3 DNA reads TGTGCCAGCAGTGCCGGGACAGGGGCGGTCTCCTACGAGCAGTACTTC. Amino acids: CASSAGTGAVSYEQYF. This chain uses TRBV6-1 with TRBJ2-7; 10 nucleotides line up with TRBD1. The CDR3 has 16 residues. The J segment lost 0 bases and the V segment lost 4 bases, leaving 6 bases of the junction unmatched. Germline CDR1 is MNHNS and CDR2 is SASEGT.

The chain has TRBV7-6 and TRBJ2-7; a weak D match, TRBD2 (6 bases). Germline V gene data show CDR1 as SGHVS and CDR2 as FNYEAQ. V was cut by 1 base and J by 3 bases, with 13 bases left in between. The CDR3 runs 15 residues. For the CDR3, the DNA is TGTGCCAGCAGCTTAGGGCCGGGGACTGACTACGAGCAGTACTTC. This translates into CASSLGPGTDYEQYF.

The chain couples TRBV10-3 to TRBJ1-1; 7 nucleotides align to TRBD1. The ends lost 8 bases at V and 1 base at J; junction bases unmatched: 1. Per the germline V gene, CDR1 is ENHRY and CDR2 is SYGVKD. This CDR3 has 12 amino acids. This CDR3 is CAISGGNTEAFF. The CDR3 DNA reads as TGTGCCATCTCAGGGGGGAACACTGAAGCTTTCTTT.

In nucleotides, the CDR3 is TGTGCCAGCAGCGTGGAAGATTGGGCCGGGGACGAGCAGTACTTC. It codes for CASSVEDWAGDEQYF. The chain combines TRBV9 with TRBJ2-7; TRBD2 is a possible D gene (5 bases). V was pared by 2 bases and J by 5 bases, with 17 bases between. The germline CDR1 and CDR2 sequences are SGDLS and YYNGEE. The CDR3 spans 15 residues.

This clone was recorded a few times. The chain recombines TRBV5-4 with TRBJ2-1; the D gene is possibly TRBD1 (5 bases). The CDR3 is 13 residues long. V was trimmed by 1 base and J by 8 bases, leaving 10 bases between them. The germline V gene encodes CDR1 SGHNT and CDR2 YYREEE (reference sequence). CDR3 sequence: CASSLNRKDEQFF. CDR3 coding DNA: TGTGCCAGCAGCTTGAACAGGAAGGATGAGCAGTTCTTC.

The chain employs TRBV11-3 and TRBJ1-1; no clear D. The CDR3 runs 15 residues. From germline, CDR1 is SGHNT and CDR2 YENEEA. Trimming left V 0 bases short and J 1 base short, with 9 bases between. CDR3 sequence: CASSLDSRTNTEAFF. In DNA form, the CDR3 reads TGTGCCAGCAGCTTAGATAGCAGAACGAACACTGAAGCTTTCTTT.

This chain joins TRBV18 and TRBJ1-4, with 7 nucleotides matching TRBD1. The junction had 3 bases not matched to a gene; V was cut back by 4 bases and J by 4 bases. Per germline, CDR1 KGHSH and CDR2 LQKENI. This CDR3 has 14 residues. In nucleotides, the CDR3 is TGTGCCAGCTCACTAGGGGGCGTTAATGAAAAACTGTTTTTT. This encodes CASSLGGVNEKLFF.

The chain links TRBV6-1 to TRBJ1-2; D might be TRBD1 (6 bases). Germline V gene data show CDR1 as MNHNS and CDR2 as SASEGT. V shed 0 bases and J shed 6 bases, with 11 bases lying between them. The length of the CDR3 is 14 residues. CDR3 sequence (DNA): TGTGCCAGCAGTGAAGCGGGCAGGGGCCATGGCTACACCTTC. It codes for CASSEAGRGHGYTF.